This T cell receptor beta chain emerged from a study of T cells expressing NK-cell markers. Findings and limits, study-wide: In a handful of donors, these clonotypes also led the CD3+CD56-NKG2C+ fraction. The study found dominant NKG2C+ clonotypes at about 1.0-7.0% of CD8+ T cells in over five donors.

TCRdb reprocessed the 5' RACE reads, keeping one entry per CDR3 protein, no DNA. This sample's table reports over 150,000 distinct CDR3 sequences. This CDR3 spans 15 amino acids. Germline loops: CDR1 LGHDT, CDR2 YNNKEL (reference sequence). To note about this clonotype: Its antigen is undetermined.

The chain joins TRBV3-1 to TRBJ2-3; checking the TCRdb D call of TRBD1 is not possible without DNA. This TCR came from a woman between 45 and 60 years old in good health. The sequenced material came from blood T cells: a sorted CD56 or NKG2C T cell subset, CD4+ or CD8+ T cells, or bulk PBMC T cells (not recorded which). The CDR3 here is CASSPGMDITDTQYF.